A selection of T cell receptor beta chains follows, all from one sample in a study of blood T cell repertoires in COVID-19. Clones were read by immunoSEQ multiplex PCR, and TCRdb kept only the in-frame ones, dropping some. The table lists about 83,000 clones, about 82% of them singletons. The specimen was peripheral blood. These receptors all come from a man aged 45-65 years with active COVID-19. The conserved cysteine and the conserved F or W are not part of the CDR3 here. The order of the fields is D gene, V gene, CDR3 protein. A D gene is named only where the DNA matches it firmly.

D: NA
V: TRBV10-3
CDR3: AISEYRDTEAF

D: TRBD2
V: TRBV19
CDR3: ASSRLAGVGTDTQY

D: TRBD1
V: TRBV30
CDR3: AWSVGQGPNSPLH

D: NA
V: TRBV18
CDR3: ASSPAGGTEAF

D: TRBD1
V: TRBV29-1
CDR3: SVSYGDRGYGYT

D: TRBD1
V: TRBV7-8
CDR3: ASSLQAGGTEAF

D: TRBD2
V: TRBV13
CDR3: ASSLSLAGGLPDTQY

D: TRBD1
V: TRBV7-2
CDR3: ASSAGTAEKLF

D: NA
V: TRBV12-3/TRBV12-4
CDR3: ASSPQVDTQY

D: TRBD2
V: TRBV5-4
CDR3: ASSLANLAGRQF

D: NA
V: TRBV7-2
CDR3: ASSPRTNTGELF

D: TRBD2
V: TRBV6-4
CDR3: ASSRHTSGTITDTQY

D: TRBD2
V: TRBV25-1
CDR3: ASSETSGGSYNEQF

D: NA
V: TRBV4-1
CDR3: ASRERGKDTQY

D: TRBD1
V: TRBV18
CDR3: ASSPKDRGSNQPQH

D: NA
V: TRBV27
CDR3: ASSRGETQY

D: TRBD1
V: TRBV6-5
CDR3: ASSHRGEIYGYT

D: TRBD1
V: TRBV19
CDR3: ASRTGGPYSNQPQH

D: NA
V: TRBV6-5
CDR3: ASSRDSLSYEQY

D: TRBD1
V: TRBV27
CDR3: ASRKQGAGDTQY

D: NA
V: TRBV6-5
CDR3: ASQKAGAANYGYT

D: NA
V: TRBV15
CDR3: ATSQTGSLNYGYT

D: NA
V: TRBV21-1
CDR3: ASSHRTSLGTRISSYEQY

D: TRBD2
V: TRBV28
CDR3: ASRPRLARLTNTGELF

D: NA
V: TRBV9
CDR3: ASSVEAAYNEQF

D: NA
V: TRBV19
CDR3: ASSINGYRTNEKLF

D: TRBD1
V: TRBV28
CDR3: ASSPPDRGLGDTQY

D: NA
V: TRBV6-1
CDR3: ASSDNLNTEAF

D: TRBD1
V: TRBV14
CDR3: ASMGQGVGRNEQF

D: NA
V: TRBV3-1/TRBV3-2
CDR3: ASSQDSQRNEQF

D: TRBD1
V: TRBV28
CDR3: ASSSGPGGTNYGYT

D: NA
V: TRBV7-9
CDR3: ASRRVLRGGERDNEQF

D: TRBD2
V: TRBV5-1
CDR3: ASSSSGTNNNEQF

D: NA
V: TRBV4-2
CDR3: ASSQGGGNEQF

D: NA
V: TRBV7-6
CDR3: ASSPQGGHEQY

D: TRBD2
V: TRBV2
CDR3: ASKRGSYEQY

D: NA
V: TRBV4-1
CDR3: ASSQVENQPQH

D: NA
V: TRBV3-1/TRBV3-2
CDR3: ASSQGVGDYEQY

D: NA
V: TRBV5-6
CDR3: ASSFAGRHDYGYT

D: NA
V: TRBV28
CDR3: ASSARNSPLH

D: TRBD2
V: TRBV30
CDR3: AWSSRTSQEQF

D: TRBD1
V: TRBV9
CDR3: ASSVGYRGDGGYT

D: TRBD2
V: TRBV5-4
CDR3: ASSPSGDQGWAQY

D: NA
V: TRBV6-5
CDR3: ASTPQGSYNSPLH

D: TRBD1
V: TRBV19
CDR3: ASSAQGHWTQTGELF

D: NA
V: TRBV5-1
CDR3: ASSLDPSTNTGELF

D: NA
V: TRBV7-2
CDR3: ASSLDSGANTGELF

D: NA
V: TRBV19
CDR3: ASSILLGLNTEAF

D: TRBD1
V: TRBV5-6
CDR3: ASSSIQGVTEAF

D: NA
V: TRBV5-1
CDR3: ASDRGGTYNEQF

D: NA
V: TRBV27
CDR3: ASTTSAGLGGYT

D: NA
V: TRBV7-9
CDR3: ASSLSRIPYEQY

D: TRBD2
V: TRBV19
CDR3: ASSGERGNEQF

D: TRBD2
V: TRBV5-8
CDR3: ASSLEGAGGIPRDTQY

D: TRBD2
V: TRBV19
CDR3: ASSIVAGALETQY

D: NA
V: TRBV5-1
CDR3: ASSLAQAANEAF

D: TRBD2
V: TRBV14
CDR3: ASSHPLEGTIGRETQY

D: TRBD2
V: TRBV28
CDR3: ASFPGTSGRAWGEQY